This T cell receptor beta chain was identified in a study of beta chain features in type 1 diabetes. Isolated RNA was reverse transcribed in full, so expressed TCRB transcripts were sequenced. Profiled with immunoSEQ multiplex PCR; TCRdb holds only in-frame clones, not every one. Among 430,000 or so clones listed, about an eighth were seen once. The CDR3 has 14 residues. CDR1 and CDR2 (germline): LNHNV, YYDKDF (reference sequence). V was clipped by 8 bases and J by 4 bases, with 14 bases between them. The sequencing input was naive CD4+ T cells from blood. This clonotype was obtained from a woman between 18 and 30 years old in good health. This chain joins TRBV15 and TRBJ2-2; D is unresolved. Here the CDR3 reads CATRRPTSTGELFF. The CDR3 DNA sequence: TGTGCCACCCGCCGGCCGACGAGCACCGGGGAGCTGTTTTTT.